These T cell receptor beta chains were read from a single sample in a study of control samples from healthy donors and cancer patients. Sequencing used immunoSEQ multiplex PCR; TCRdb keeps in-frame clones, though not all of them. The table includes more than 60,000 clones, around 90% detected once. What was sequenced was PBMCs. The receptors stem from a man between 60 and 70 years old with colorectal cancer. Each CDR3 is given with its conserved first and last residue. D genes are given only for firm matches. Clone size appears in some rows only: once, few, many, or a class for an expanded clone.

>TRBV19|TRBJ2-1|NA|TRBD2
CASSISGVYNEQFF
TGTGCCAGTAGTATAAGCGGGGTCTACAATGAGCAGTTCTTC
>TRBV6-5|TRBJ2-6|NA|NA
CASSGTPRSVLTF
TGTGCCAGCAGCGGGACTCCCCGGAGCGTCCTGACTTTC
>TRBV4-1|TRBJ2-1|NA|TRBD2
CASSRGGTNYNEQFF
TGCGCCAGCAGCCGTGGGGGGACTAACTACAATGAGCAGTTCTTC
>TRBV3-1/TRBV3-2|TRBJ2-6|NA|NA
CASSKRREANVLTF
TGTGCCAGCAGCAAACGGAGGGAAGCCAACGTCCTGACTTTC
>TRBV5-1|TRBJ2-5|NA|TRBD2
CASSSGGTSGGDQETQYF
TGCGCCAGCAGCAGTGGTGGGACTAGCGGGGGTGACCAAGAGACCCAGTACTTC
>TRBV5-1|TRBJ2-3|NA|NA
CASSLGVQGGADTQYF
TGCGCCAGCAGCTTGGGGGTACAGGGTGGGGCAGATACGCAGTATTTT
>TRBV2|TRBJ2-1|NA|NA
CASSTQGGEQFF
TGTGCCAGCAGTACGCAGGGTGGTGAGCAGTTCTTC
>TRBV2|TRBJ1-1|NA|NA
CASSEGAGAEAFF
TGTGCCAGCAGTGAAGGGGCCGGCGCTGAAGCTTTCTTT
>TRBV6-1|TRBJ1-2|few|NA
CASSDQVRYTF
TGTGCCAGCAGTGATCAGGTCCGCTACACCTTC
>TRBV5-1|TRBJ1-1|NA|NA
CASSPGWVRGGTEAFF
TGCGCCAGCAGCCCCGGGTGGGTCAGGGGAGGGACTGAAGCTTTCTTT
>TRBV2|TRBJ1-2|NA|NA
CASMGVSFGYTF
TGTGCCAGCATGGGAGTCTCCTTTGGCTACACCTTC
>TRBV30|TRBJ1-5|NA|NA
CAWSEGSQPQHF
TGTGCCTGGAGCGAGGGGAGTCAGCCCCAGCATTTT
>TRBV19|TRBJ2-7|NA|TRBD2
CASSTQRGPPYEQYF
TGTGCCAGTAGTACGCAGCGGGGTCCACCCTACGAGCAGTACTTC
>TRBV5-1|TRBJ1-1|NA|TRBD1
CASSLSSSGGLLSEAFF
TGCGCCAGCAGCTTGTCGTCCTCAGGGGGGTTATTATCTGAAGCTTTCTTT
>TRBV29-1|TRBJ2-7|NA|NA
CSVGSYEQYF
TGCAGCGTTGGAAGCTACGAGCAGTACTTC
>TRBV5-1|TRBJ1-5|NA|NA
CASSLTGDQPQHF
TGCGCCAGCAGCTTGACGGGGGACCAGCCCCAGCATTTT
>TRBV5-4|TRBJ2-3|NA|TRBD2
CASSTGASGGEYTQYF
TGTGCCAGCAGCACCGGAGCTAGCGGGGGGGAATATACGCAGTATTTT
>TRBV29-1|TRBJ1-2|NA|TRBD1
CSVGGQGRGYTF
TGCAGCGTTGGCGGACAGGGTCGTGGCTACACCTTC
>TRBV28|TRBJ1-5|NA|NA
CASRTTNQPQHF
TGTGCCAGCAGGACAACCAATCAGCCCCAGCATTTT
>TRBV11-2|TRBJ2-1|NA|NA
CASSQGGDEQFF
TGTGCCAGCAGCCAGGGGGGGGATGAGCAGTTCTTC
>TRBV6-4|TRBJ2-3|once|NA
CASSDLPLHLNTDTQYF
TGTGCCAGCAGTGACCTTCCGCTCCACCTTAACACAGATACGCAGTATTTT
>TRBV28|TRBJ1-2|NA|NA
CASSSPAGQSYGYTF
TGTGCCAGCAGTTCCCCCGCCGGACAGTCTTATGGCTACACCTTC
>TRBV29-1|TRBJ1-3|NA|NA
CSVVGPGNTIYF
TGCAGCGTTGTTGGGCCTGGAAACACCATATATTTT